These 20 T cell receptor beta chains share one sample of origin, sequenced in a study of radiotherapy plus CTLA-4 blockade in lung cancer. Sequenced by immunoSEQ multiplex PCR; TCRdb stores in-frame clones only, minus some. Of about 78,000 clones in the sample, around nine tenths were seen once. The sequences come from peripheral blood, collected from a patient treated with radiotherapy plus ipilimumab. The receptors stem from a human donor with non-small cell lung cancer who had stable disease on radiotherapy plus ipilimumab.

This rearrangement joins TRBV2 to TRBJ1-1; D gene uncertain. The CDR3 contains 14 residues. Germline V CDR1 and CDR2: SNHLY, FYNNEI. Trimming took off 1 base at V and 2 bases at J, with 8 bases between the two ends. This chain's CDR3 is CASSEVAANTEAFF. Written as DNA, the CDR3 is TGTGCCAGCAGTGAAGTGGCAGCAAACACTGAAGCTTTCTTT.

This chain uses TRBV27 with TRBJ2-3; D uncertain. V was trimmed by 5 bases and J by 1 base, leaving 10 bases between them. This CDR3 is 14 amino acids long. Germline CDR1 MNHEY, CDR2 SMNVEV (reference sequence). CDR3 sequence (DNA): TGTGCCAGCAGTACCCTAGGGCGCACAGATACGCAGTATTTT. As protein: CASSTLGRTDTQYF.

This rearrangement joins TRBV19 to TRBJ2-7, with D maybe TRBD1 (6 bases). V lost 5 bases, J lost 3 bases, and 17 bases lay in between. This CDR3 has 15 residues. The V gene's germline CDR1 is LNHDA and CDR2 SQIVND (reference sequence). CDR3 nucleotides: TGTGCCAGTAGTGCGGTGACAGGAATACTCTACGAGCAGTACTTC. Translated: CASSAVTGILYEQYF. The full variable domain, in which reference TRBV19 and TRBJ2-7 provide the parts outside the CDR3, is DGGITQSPKYLFRKEGQNVTLSCEQNLNHDAMYWYRQDPGQGLRLIYYSQIVNDFQKGDIAEGYSVSREKKESFPLTVTSAQKNPTAFYLCASSAVTGILYEQYFGPGTRLTVT.

V gene TRBV12-5 combines with J gene TRBJ2-1; D possibly corresponds to TRBD2 (5 bases). V lost 5 bases, J lost 2 bases, and 7 bases lay in between. Germline V CDR1 and CDR2: LGHNT, FRNRAP. This CDR3 contains 13 residues. CDR3 protein: CASGHGTYNEQFF. Here the CDR3 DNA reads TGTGCTAGTGGTCACGGGACCTACAATGAGCAGTTCTTC.

The genes are TRBV7-9 and TRBJ2-5, with 8 bases that match TRBD1. The J segment lost 5 bases and the V segment lost 5 bases, leaving 10 bases of the junction unmatched. Looked up from germline, CDR1 is SEHNR and CDR2 is FQNEAQ (reference sequence). The CDR3 contains 15 residues. CDR3 coding DNA: TGTGCCAGCAGCCAGAGGACAGGGACCGGGGAGACCCAGTACTTC. It yields the protein CASSQRTGTGETQYF.

The V and J genes are TRBV5-1 and TRBJ2-7, with D possibly being TRBD1 or TRBD2 (6 bases each). V gave up 4 bases and J gave up 2 bases, with 16 bases separating them. From germline, CDR1 is SGHRS and CDR2 YFSETQ. The CDR3 is 15 amino acids. For the CDR3, the DNA is TGCGCCAGCAGCCCCGGGGGCAGGCTGACCTACGAGCAGTACTTC. Protein: CASSPGGRLTYEQYF.

The chain is built from TRBV7-2 and TRBJ2-3, with D possibly matching TRBD2 (5 bases). Per the germline V gene, CDR1 is SGHTA and CDR2 is FQGNSA. CDR3 length: 13 amino acids. Trimming shortened V by 3 bases and J by 8 bases, and 12 bases separated the two germline ends. Here the CDR3 reads CASSLRGPGTQYF. In DNA, the CDR3 is TGTGCCAGCAGCTTGCGAGGGCCGGGTACGCAGTATTTT.

This clone was seen more than once but under ten times. The chain combines TRBV4-2 with TRBJ1-1; 8 bases align to TRBD1. This CDR3 is 16 amino acids long. From germline, CDR1 is LGHNA and CDR2 YNFKEQ. V was clipped by 0 bases and J by 1 base; unmatched bases: 4. CDR3 amino acids: CASSQDRTGGNTEAFF. For the CDR3, the DNA is TGTGCCAGCAGCCAAGATCGAACAGGGGGGAACACTGAAGCTTTCTTT.

The chain combines TRBV29-1 with TRBJ2-1, with D maybe TRBD2 (6 bases). The CDR3 is 13 residues long. The germline V and J ends were trimmed by 7 bases and 4 bases, with 14 bases remaining between them. Per germline, CDR1 SQVTM and CDR2 ANQGSEA. The CDR3 loop reads CSALTEGYNEQFF. Written as DNA, the CDR3 is TGCAGCGCCTTAACGGAGGGGTACAATGAGCAGTTCTTC.

The chain links TRBV5-1 to TRBJ1-2, with D tentatively TRBD1 (5 bases). Germline CDR1 reads SGHRS; CDR2 reads YFSETQ. This CDR3 is 17 amino acids long. V dropped 0 bases and J dropped 4 bases, with 19 bases sitting between them. Here the CDR3 reads CASSLGALGREGYGYTF. CDR3 nucleotides: TGCGCCAGCAGCTTGGGGGCCCTGGGGCGCGAGGGCTATGGCTACACCTTC.

The V gene is TRBV6-1, the J gene TRBJ1-2; 7 nucleotides align to TRBD1. CDR1 and CDR2 from the germline V gene are MNHNS and SASEGT. J lost 2 bases, V lost 5 bases, and 2 bases had no gene match. This CDR3 comprises 13 residues. The chain's CDR3 is CASSPTGNYGYTF. CDR3 DNA: TGTGCCAGCAGTCCGACAGGGAACTATGGCTACACCTTC.

This chain connects TRBV15 to TRBJ1-6; TRBD1 matches 7 bases. From germline, CDR1 is LNHNV and CDR2 YYDKDF (reference sequence). This CDR3 spans 16 amino acids. V shed 0 bases and J 8 bases; nucleotides not matched to a gene: 7. CDR3 nucleotide sequence: TGTGCCACCAGCAGAGATACGGGACAGAAGTATTCACCCCTCCACTTT. Its protein product is CATSRDTGQKYSPLHF.

The chain is built from TRBV5-5 and TRBJ1-1; possible D gene TRBD1, 5 bases. Germline CDR1 and CDR2: SGHKS and YYEKEE (reference sequence). The CDR3 is 15 amino acids. Trimming shortened V by 0 bases and J by 11 bases, and 20 bases separated the two germline ends. CDR3 loop: CASSLAEGRAKGAFF. The CDR3 bases are TGTGCCAGCAGCTTGGCCGAGGGCAGGGCGAAGGGGGCTTTCTTT.

This clone was counted between two and nine times. The V and J genes are TRBV28 and TRBJ1-1; possibly TRBD1 for D (6 bases). Deletions cut 5 bases from V and 3 bases from J, with 13 bases between. Per the germline V gene, CDR1 is MDHEN and CDR2 is SYDVKM. The CDR3 is 14 amino acids. The CDR3 region has the DNA TGTGCCAGCAGTCGGAGCGGGGGCCACACTGAAGCTTTCTTT. Translating it yields CASSRSGGHTEAFF.

This clone was picked up one time. This chain links TRBV18 with TRBJ1-6; 9 nucleotides agree with TRBD1. The germline gives CDR1 KGHSH, CDR2 LQKENI. V dropped 6 bases and J dropped 8; count of bases not matched to a gene: 11. This CDR3 is 16 amino acids long. The CDR3 spells CASSPVGGQGDSPLHF. CDR3 coding DNA: TGTGCCAGCTCCCCGGTCGGGGGACAGGGCGATTCACCCCTCCACTTT.

This sequence joins TRBV30 and TRBJ1-2; D is perhaps TRBD1 (5 bases). V lost 5 bases, J lost 3 bases, and 10 bases lay in between. Germline V gives CDR1 GTSNPN, CDR2 SVGIG (reference sequence). CDR3 size: 12 residues. This CDR3 is CAWGGSDYGYTF. CDR3 nucleotide sequence: TGTGCCTGGGGGGGGAGCGACTATGGCTACACCTTC. Variable domain in full (rest from reference TRBV30 and TRBJ1-2): SQTIHQWPATLVQPVGSPLSLECTVEGTSNPNLYWYRQAAGRGLQLLFYSVGIGQISSEVPQNLSASRPQDRQFILSSKKLLLSDSGFYLCAWGGSDYGYTFGSGTRLTVV.

J is TRBJ2-7 and V is TRBV28, with 7 positions matching TRBD2. The V gene's germline CDR1 is MDHEN and CDR2 SYDVKM. Trimming cost V 6 bases and J 3 bases; bases outside gene matches: 11. The CDR3 runs to 15 residues. CDR3: CASSPSKTGGYEQYF. The DNA of the CDR3 is TGTGCCAGCAGCCCCTCCAAGACGGGGGGCTACGAGCAGTACTTC.

The chain uses TRBV30 and TRBJ2-7, with 9 nucleotides matching TRBD1. V lost 0 bases, J lost 6 bases, and 6 bases stayed unmatched. This CDR3 spans 14 amino acids. The germline gives CDR1 GTSNPN, CDR2 SVGIG (reference sequence). The CDR3 region is CAWSVSGTGSEQYF. DNA for the CDR3: TGTGCCTGGAGTGTAAGTGGGACAGGGAGCGAGCAGTACTTC.

This chain joins TRBV28 and TRBJ1-2; possible D gene TRBD1, 6 bases. V was cut by 5 bases and J by 8 bases, with 12 bases left in between. CDR3 length: 12 amino acids. CDR1 and CDR2 from the germline V gene are MDHEN and SYDVKM. CDR3 amino acids: CASSAGVGGYTF. The CDR3 DNA follows: TGTGCCAGCAGTGCAGGGGTAGGGGGCTACACCTTC.

Only a few counts were recorded for this clone. V and J are TRBV7-9 and TRBJ1-4; D is perhaps TRBD1 (5 bases). V was clipped by 1 base and J by 3 bases, with 9 bases between them. The length of the CDR3 is 15 residues. Germline V lookup: CDR1 SEHNR, CDR2 FQNEAQ (reference sequence). CDR3 nucleotide sequence: TGTGCCAGCAGCTTAGTTGGGACGTCTAATGAAAAACTGTTTTTT. Residues: CASSLVGTSNEKLFF.